This passage covers 8 T cell receptor beta chains from one sample sequenced in a study of cytomegalovirus exposure and HLA in healthy donors. PCR amplification relied on 60 Vbeta primers (plus 13 Jbeta primers). Generated by immunoSEQ multiplex PCR, the TCRdb table keeps only in-frame clones and is missing some. The sample consists of 100,000 to 150,000 clones, 60% to 80% of them appearing once. Sequenced: PBMCs. The receptors originated from a female donor in good health and CMV-seronegative.

The V and J genes are TRBV4-2 and TRBJ2-7; 7 bases are a match to TRBD2. CDR1 LGHNA and CDR2 YNFKEQ come from the germline V gene. This CDR3 spans 13 amino acids. The V and J ends lost 10 bases and 5 bases, in that order; junction bases with no gene match: 11. CDR3 in amino acids: CATHGAGENEQYF. CDR3 coding DNA: TGTGCCACCCACGGGGCGGGAGAAAACGAGCAGTACTTC.

V is TRBV28 and J is TRBJ2-7, with D possibly TRBD2 on 6 matching bases. The V and J ends lost 6 bases and 4 bases respectively, with 7 bases between them. The CDR3 covers 11 residues. The V gene's germline CDR1 is MDHEN and CDR2 SYDVKM. CDR3 coding DNA: TGTGCCAGCAGGGAGGGGTACGAGCAGTACTTC. Residues: CASREGYEQYF.

The V gene is TRBV5-1, the J gene TRBJ2-7; 8 bases align to TRBD1. CDR1 and CDR2 (germline): SGHRS, YFSETQ. This CDR3 is 13 amino acids long. Trimming took 4 bases from V and 5 from J; bases not matched to a gene: 5. The DNA of the CDR3 is TGCGCCAGCAGCCCAGGGGGCGGTGACGAGCAGTACTTC. It codes for CASSPGGGDEQYF. Combining the CDR3 with reference TRBV5-1 and TRBJ2-7 gives the whole variable domain KAGVTQTPRYLIKTRGQQVTLSCSPISGHRSVSWYQQTPGQGLQFLFEYFSETQRNKGNFPGRFSGRQFSNSRSEMNVSTLELGDSALYLCASSPGGGDEQYFGPGTRLTVT.

This clone was seen a single time. The rearrangement joins TRBV2 to TRBJ2-7; 8 bases are shared with TRBD2. Germline V gene lookup returns CDR1 SNHLY and CDR2 FYNNEI. With V trimmed by 5 bases and J by 2 bases, 2 bases remained unmatched. CDR3 length equals 13 residues. The DNA for the CDR3 is TGTGCCAGCAGTTTACTAGCGGCCTACGAGCAGTACTTC. It translates to CASSLLAAYEQYF.

The chain recombines TRBV23-1 with TRBJ1-6; TRBD1 matches 8 bases. TRBV23-1 is placed among ORFs of uncertain function. The trim removed 0 bases at V and 9 bases at J, leaving 7 bases unmatched. The CDR3 has 16 amino acids. CDR3 bases: TGCGCCAGCAGTCAATCTTACGGGACAGGAGGTTCACCCCTCCACTTT. It translates to CASSQSYGTGGSPLHF.

This clone was picked up one time. CDR3 sequence: CASSMSRGLYNEQFF. The CDR3 DNA reads TGTGCCAGTAGTATGTCGCGGGGCCTCTACAATGAGCAGTTCTTC. The chain links TRBV19 to TRBJ2-1; D is possibly TRBD2 (6 bases). From germline, CDR1 is LNHDA and CDR2 SQIVND (reference sequence). The CDR3 contains 15 residues. Trimming left V 3 bases short and J 3 bases short, with 12 bases between.

This clone is a singleton in its sample. The CDR3 DNA is TGCGCCAGCAGGGGGACAGCGGGTCGCTCTTTGGACTACTATGGCTACACCTTC. Protein product: CASRGTAGRSLDYYGYTF. V is TRBV5-1 and J is TRBJ1-2; TRBD1 agrees at 7 bases. Germline loops: CDR1 SGHRS, CDR2 YFSETQ. The CDR3 is made up of 18 amino acids. The V segment lost 5 bases and the J segment 3 bases; nucleotides outside the gene matches: 19.

CDR3 amino acids: CASSPTIQGGWREQYF. CDR3 in DNA: TGTGCCAGCAGCCCAACTATACAAGGGGGTTGGAGGGAGCAGTACTTC. This chain uses TRBV9 with TRBJ2-7; perhaps TRBD1 as D (6 bases). This CDR3 has 16 residues. Per germline, CDR1 SGDLS and CDR2 YYNGEE. Between the trimmed V and J ends, which lost 4 bases and 7 bases, there was a span of 24 bases. The whole variable domain, remainder taken from reference TRBV9 and TRBJ2-7, is DSGVTQTPKHLITATGQRVTLRCSPRSGDLSVYWYQQSLDQGLQFLIQYYNGEERAKGNILERFSAQQFPDLHSELNLSSLELGDSALYFCASSPTIQGGWREQYFGPGTRLTVT.